The 3 T cell receptor beta chains reported below all come from one sample, sequenced in a study of T cell responses to AZD1222 COVID-19 vaccine. Measured with immunoSEQ multiplex PCR; TCRdb has only the in-frame clones, and not every one. The table includes about 160,000 clones, 85% to 95% detected once. The specimen comprised peripheral blood, sampled on day 0 of AZD1222 vaccination. These receptors all stem from an adult in good health.

The chain recombines TRBV5-1 with TRBJ1-6; TRBD1 agrees at 9 bases. V shed 3 bases, J shed 10 bases, and the junction held 5 bases outside the gene matches. The CDR3 is made up of 14 amino acids. In germline, CDR1 is SGHRS, CDR2 YFSETQ. CDR3 DNA sequence: TGCGCCAGCAGCTGGACAGGGGACGAATCACCCCTCCACTTT. Translated, it gives CASSWTGDESPLHF.

This chain uses TRBV19 with TRBJ1-1; a possible D gene is TRBD1 (6 bases). The CDR3 runs 13 residues. The germline V and J ends were trimmed by 5 bases and 7 bases, with 14 bases remaining between them. Germline values: CDR1 LNHDA, CDR2 SQIVND (reference sequence). The CDR3, as DNA: TGTGCCAGTAGTCGACAGGCTGGGGATGAAGCTTTCTTT. Protein sequence: CASSRQAGDEAFF.

The chain carries TRBV28 and TRBJ1-2, with D perhaps TRBD1 (6 bases). V gave up 5 bases and J gave up 8 bases, with 12 bases separating them. Germline CDR1 reads MDHEN; CDR2 reads SYDVKM. This CDR3 comprises 12 residues. In DNA, the CDR3 is TGTGCCAGCAGTAAAACAGGGTTCGGCTACACCTTC. Amino acid sequence: CASSKTGFGYTF.